Included here is one T cell receptor beta chain sequence, with context. Its specificity is not known. The CDR3 length is 18 residues. Germline CDR1 is SGHAT and CDR2 is FQNNGV. J lost 2 bases, V lost 5 bases, and 16 bases had no gene match. This specimen comes from a study of OX40 agonist ivuxolimab in advanced cancers. About the research overall: All patients had ivuxolimab intravenously every 2 weeks at 0.01 to 10 mg/kg. Overall study results and limits: Patients with a partial response at 0.1-3.0 mg/kg had among the lowest clonal expansion.

Profiled with immunoSEQ multiplex PCR; TCRdb holds only in-frame clones, not every one. The sample includes 65,000 to 95,000 clones, about 94% of them seen just once. The cohort excluded patients with autoimmune disease history or systemic immunosuppression. With baseline, cycle 4 day 1, and cycle 7 day 1 as timepoints, blood was sampled. This chain connects TRBV11-2 to TRBJ2-3, with TRBD2 matching 7 bases. This clonotype was obtained from an adult with an advanced solid tumor such as melanoma, head and neck, liver or kidney cancer. The sample here was CD4+ or CD8+ T cells sorted from blood, taken in a trial of the OX40 agonist ivuxolimab. The CDR3 reads CASSLDPASGSDTDTQYF. The CDR3 nucleotides read TGTGCCAGCAGCCTCGACCCGGCTAGCGGCTCAGACACAGATACGCAGTATTTT.